Listed here are 32 T cell receptor beta chains from one sample, sequenced in a study of Ad26.COV2.S vaccination and SARS-CoV-2 variants. Libraries were prepared by immunoSEQ multiplex PCR; TCRdb keeps only in-frame clonotypes and omits some of them. The sample has 350,000 to 600,000 clones, about nine tenths seen once. This sample's treatment: some 19 received Ad26.COV2.S at low or high dose, single or two shots; about 5 received placebo; per-sample allocation not given. The investigators took samples on day 63 after the first vaccine or placebo injection. This material consisted of peripheral blood, taken in a trial of Ad26.COV2.S vaccine versus placebo. These receptors all come from a person aged 18 to 65 who received the Ad26.COV2.S COVID-19 vaccine or a placebo.

The V gene is TRBV7-8, the J gene TRBJ1-5; D is undetermined. Germline CDR1 and CDR2: SGHVS and FQNEAQ. The germline V and J ends were trimmed by 5 bases and 3 bases, with 11 bases remaining between them. The CDR3 has 14 amino acids. CDR3 sequence: CASSLDLLNQPQHF. CDR3 nucleotide sequence: TGTGCCAGCAGCCTAGACCTTCTCAATCAGCCCCAGCATTTT.

The chain recombines TRBV6-1 with TRBJ1-2; 7 bases align to TRBD1. Trimming took 1 base from V and 14 from J; bases not matched to a gene: 4. Germline CDR1 MNHNS, CDR2 SASEGT. The CDR3 has 11 residues. CDR3 in DNA: TGTGCCAGCAGTGAAGGGGGACAGATTACCTTC. It yields the protein CASSEGGQITF.

V and J are TRBV11-2 and TRBJ1-1, with TRBD1 matching over 7 bases. This CDR3 region has 14 residues. Unmatched junction bases numbered 3, after V lost 5 bases and J lost 0 bases. Germline CDR1 is SGHAT and CDR2 is FQNNGV. The CDR3 protein is CASSIGGVNTEAFF. CDR3 coding DNA: TGTGCCAGCAGCATAGGGGGCGTGAACACTGAAGCTTTCTTT.

The V call is TRBV7-9, the J call TRBJ1-6; 7 bases map to TRBD1. In germline, CDR1 is SEHNR, CDR2 FQNEAQ (reference sequence). Trimming cost V 5 bases and J 8 bases; bases outside gene matches: 6. The CDR3 spans 14 residues. CDR3 DNA sequence: TGTGCCAGCAGCAGCGGACAGGCGGATTCACCCCTCCACTTT. Amino acid sequence: CASSSGQADSPLHF.

The rearrangement joins TRBV6-5 to TRBJ2-7; 7 nucleotides align to TRBD1. Germline assignment: CDR1 MNHEY and CDR2 SVGAGI. The junction had 15 bases not matched to a gene; V was cut back by 7 bases and J by 6 bases. The CDR3 length is 15 residues. The CDR3 nucleotides are TGTGCCAGCAAAACTTCGACAGGGCTGACCCGCGAGCAGTACTTC. It yields the protein CASKTSTGLTREQYF.

The gene calls are TRBV5-1 and TRBJ2-3; 9 bases fit TRBD2. V lost 0 bases and J lost 2; bases outside the gene matches: 4. Germline V gene lookup returns CDR1 SGHRS and CDR2 YFSETQ. The CDR3 runs to 16 residues. CDR3 residues: CASSLGRGGATDTQYF. CDR3 in DNA: TGCGCCAGCAGCTTGGGGCGGGGGGGAGCCACAGATACGCAGTATTTT.

This clone appeared once. The J gene is TRBJ2-1, the V gene TRBV10-2; D is possibly TRBD2 (6 bases). Trimming stripped 0 bases from V and 9 bases from J, with 6 bases between. This CDR3 has 12 residues. Germline CDR1 reads WSHSY; CDR2 reads SAAADI. The CDR3 loop reads CASSESGGEQFF. The CDR3 DNA is TGCGCCAGCAGTGAGTCGGGGGGTGAGCAGTTCTTC.

V is TRBV5-4 and J is TRBJ1-6, with D perhaps TRBD1 (5 bases). The germline V gene encodes CDR1 SGHNT and CDR2 YYREEE (reference sequence). This CDR3 is 14 amino acids long. The V end lost 2 bases, the J end lost 10 bases, and 13 bases lay between the germline ends. This chain's CDR3 is CASSFRQGDSPLHF. The CDR3 DNA sequence: TGTGCCAGCAGCTTCCGGCAGGGTGACTCACCCCTCCACTTT. The full variable domain, completed using reference TRBV5-4 and TRBJ1-6, is ETGVTQSPTHLIKTRGQQVTLRCSSQSGHNTVSWYQQALGQGPQFIFQYYREEENGRGNFPPRFSGLQFPNYSSELNVNALELDDSALYLCASSFRQGDSPLHFGNGTRLTVT.

The chain recombines TRBV20-1 with TRBJ1-2; tentative D call: TRBD1 (6 bases). The CDR3 runs to 15 residues. The V gene lost 3 bases and the J gene lost 5 bases, with 19 bases spanning the gap. Germline CDR1 and CDR2: DFQATT and SNEGSKA (reference sequence). CDR3 loop: CSASEGGGSWYGYTF. Here the CDR3 DNA reads TGCAGTGCTAGTGAGGGAGGGGGGTCTTGGTATGGCTACACCTTC.

The chain couples TRBV29-1 to TRBJ1-1; 8 nucleotides match TRBD1. The CDR3 covers 15 residues. CDR1 and CDR2 (germline): SQVTM, ANQGSEA. V trimming: 3 bases; J trimming: 8 bases; junction bases outside the gene matches: 14. This CDR3 is CSVEGFGQGRLEAFF. Written as DNA, the CDR3 is TGCAGCGTTGAGGGGTTCGGACAGGGAAGGTTGGAAGCTTTCTTT.

The genes are TRBV10-1 and TRBJ2-7; D is possibly TRBD1 or TRBD2 (5 bases each). This CDR3 region has 15 residues. Trimming left V 3 bases short and J 2 bases short, with 14 bases between. Germline assignment: CDR1 WNHNN and CDR2 SYGVQD (reference sequence). In nucleotides, the CDR3 is TGCGCCAGCAGTGAAGGGACGGAGATCACCTACGAGCAGTACTTC. Its protein is CASSEGTEITYEQYF.

The gene calls are TRBV29-1 and TRBJ2-1, with 8 bases fitting TRBD2. Unmatched junction bases numbered 2, after V lost 4 bases and J lost 9 bases. CDR1 and CDR2 (germline): SQVTM, ANQGSEA. The length of the CDR3 is 11 residues. The CDR3 DNA follows: TGCAGCGTTGGTACTAGCGGTGAGCAGTTCTTC. Translation: CSVGTSGEQFF.

J is TRBJ1-5 and V is TRBV6-6; D uncertain. V dropped 2 bases and J dropped 6 bases, with 8 bases sitting between them. Germline V lookup: CDR1 MNHNY, CDR2 SVGAGI (reference sequence). The CDR3 covers 13 residues. Written as DNA, the CDR3 is TGTGCCAGCAGTTACGGGATGGGTCAGCCCCAGCATTTT. It yields the protein CASSYGMGQPQHF.

This clone came up once. The chain joins TRBV2 to TRBJ1-2; D remains ambiguous. V lost 3 bases to trimming and J lost 5 bases, with 7 bases between them. CDR1 is SNHLY and CDR2 is FYNNEI in the germline V gene. The CDR3 totals 12 residues. The CDR3 region is CASSDPLYGYTF. The CDR3, as DNA: TGTGCCAGCAGTGACCCTTTGTATGGCTACACCTTC. Full variable domain (remainder filled in from reference TRBV2 and TRBJ1-2): EPEVTQTPSHQVTQMGQEVILRCVPISNHLYFYWYRQILGQKVEFLVSFYNNEISEKSEIFDDQFSVERPDGSNFTLKIRSTKLEDSAMYFCASSDPLYGYTFGSGTRLTVV.

This chain uses TRBV27 with TRBJ2-7; the match to TRBD2 covers 10 bases. Germline V lookup: CDR1 MNHEY, CDR2 SMNVEV (reference sequence). This CDR3 is built from 14 residues. The ends lost 4 bases at V and 7 bases at J; junction bases unmatched: 7. The CDR3 reads CASSSPLAGVEQYF. The CDR3 DNA follows: TGTGCCAGCAGTTCCCCGCTAGCGGGAGTTGAGCAGTACTTC.

This chain connects TRBV14 to TRBJ2-3; 7 bases are shared with TRBD1. The CDR3 totals 15 residues. The V and J ends lost 4 bases and 3 bases, in that order; junction bases with no gene match: 7. The germline CDR1 and CDR2 sequences are SGHDN and FVKESK. In DNA, the CDR3 is TGTGCCAGCAGCCCACAGGGGACGGCGACAGATACGCAGTATTTT. As protein: CASSPQGTATDTQYF.

The chain couples TRBV6-5 to TRBJ1-1; unclear D gene. The germline CDR1 and CDR2 sequences are MNHEY and SVGAGI. V was clipped by 0 bases and J by 7 bases, with 9 bases between them. This CDR3 contains 13 residues. Here the CDR3 DNA reads TGTGCCAGCAGTTACTCGAGTCGGTTTGAAGCTTTCTTT. Amino acids: CASSYSSRFEAFF.

The chain joins TRBV4-2 to TRBJ1-1; perhaps TRBD1 as D (6 bases). The germline CDR1 and CDR2 sequences are LGHNA and YNFKEQ. There are 16 residues in the CDR3. Trimming cost V 1 base and J 3 bases, with 15 bases left between them. CDR3 coding DNA: TGTGCCAGCAGCCAAGGAAGTACAGGGAGGCACACTGAAGCTTTCTTT. It translates to CASSQGSTGRHTEAFF.

The V and J genes are TRBV3-1 (or the pseudogene TRBV3-2) and TRBJ2-7; D might be TRBD2 (7 bases). V lost 5 bases and J lost 2, with 13 bases in between. The CDR3 runs 14 residues. CDR1 is LGHDT and CDR2 is YNNKEL in the germline V gene (reference sequence). The CDR3 protein is CASSNRGATYEQYF. The CDR3 coding sequence is TGTGCCAGCAGCAATCGGGGGGCCACCTACGAGCAGTACTTC.

The V and J genes are TRBV9 and TRBJ2-1; TRBD2 might be the D (6 bases). V was pared by 0 bases and J by 0 bases, with 19 bases between. The CDR3 sequence is 19 residues long. Germline V lookup: CDR1 SGDLS, CDR2 YYNGEE. Written as DNA, the CDR3 is TGTGCCAGCAGCGTAGAGGGGATCGGGGCGGGGAGCTCCTACAATGAGCAGTTCTTC. Amino acids: CASSVEGIGAGSSYNEQFF.

The chain employs TRBV7-9 and TRBJ1-6; TRBD1 might be the D (6 bases). The V gene lost 1 base and the J gene lost 9 bases, with 16 bases spanning the gap. Germline loops: CDR1 SEHNR, CDR2 FQNEAQ (reference sequence). CDR3 length: 16 residues. This chain's CDR3 is CASSLDGLGAGSPLHF. In nucleotides, the CDR3 is TGTGCCAGCAGCTTAGATGGTTTGGGGGCAGGTTCACCCCTCCACTTT.

This clone was detected only once. The chain couples TRBV7-2 to TRBJ2-5; D call uncertain. The V and J ends lost 1 base and 4 bases respectively, with 10 bases between them. CDR3 length equals 14 residues. From germline, CDR1 is SGHTA and CDR2 FQGNSA. The DNA for the CDR3 is TGTGCCAGCAGCTTAGATGTTCCGGGAGAGACCCAGTACTTC. Its translation: CASSLDVPGETQYF.

The rearrangement links TRBV10-1 to TRBJ2-3, with 8 bases fitting TRBD1. V trimming: 4 bases; J trimming: 4 bases; junction bases outside the gene matches: 19. CDR3 length equals 19 residues. Germline-derived CDR1 and CDR2 are WNHNN and SYGVQD (reference sequence). The CDR3 protein is CASSGTRDGQGEWSDTQYF. The CDR3 DNA follows: TGCGCCAGCAGTGGGACCCGTGATGGACAGGGAGAGTGGTCAGATACGCAGTATTTT.

The chain links TRBV7-9 to TRBJ1-2; D gene unclear. Germline-derived CDR1 and CDR2 are SEHNR and FQNEAQ (reference sequence). V was shortened by 1 base and J by 6 bases, with 9 bases between the two germline ends. The CDR3 has 13 residues. CDR3 DNA: TGTGCCAGCAGCTTAGGAGGAGCTGATGGCTACACCTTC. Translation: CASSLGGADGYTF. The full variable domain, rest sourced from reference TRBV7-9 and TRBJ1-2, is DTGVSQNPRHKITKRGQNVTFRCDPISEHNRLYWYRQTLGQGPEFLTYFQNEAQLEKSRLLSDRFSAERPKGSFSTLEIQRTEQGDSAMYLCASSLGGADGYTFGSGTRLTVV.

The rearrangement joins TRBV7-2 to TRBJ2-1; weak D call: TRBD2 (7 bases). Looked up from germline, CDR1 is SGHTA and CDR2 is FQGNSA. The CDR3 loop spans 17 amino acids. Trimming stripped 5 bases from V and 4 bases from J, with 21 bases between. CDR3 in DNA: TGTGCCAGCAGCCCTTCTTATAGTCGGGGGGCGTACAATGAGCAGTTCTTC. It translates to CASSPSYSRGAYNEQFF.

The CDR3 sequence: CASSLSLSFSEAFF. CDR3 coding DNA: TGTGCCAGCAGTTTATCCTTGTCGTTCTCTGAAGCTTTCTTT. This sequence joins TRBV27 and TRBJ1-1; D is unresolved. The CDR3 runs 14 residues. CDR1 and CDR2 (germline): MNHEY, SMNVEV (reference sequence). V lost 0 bases and J lost 6, with 11 bases in between.

The CDR3 DNA reads as TGTGCCAGCTCACCGGGACAGGGGGCCGATACGCAGTATTTT. Translating gives CASSPGQGADTQYF. The chain links TRBV18 to TRBJ2-3; TRBD1 agrees at 12 bases. CDR1 KGHSH and CDR2 LQKENI come from the germline V gene. Unmatched junction bases numbered 1, after V lost 3 bases and J lost 6 bases. CDR3 length: 14 residues.

The chain uses TRBV7-9 and TRBJ2-7; weak D call: TRBD2 (5 bases). Germline V gene data show CDR1 as SEHNR and CDR2 as FQNEAQ (reference sequence). The V and J ends lost 3 bases and 4 bases respectively, with 13 bases between them. The CDR3 is 14 amino acids. The CDR3 coding sequence is TGTGCCAGCAGCTTCCTGGGAGTTGAATACGAGCAGTACTTC. This encodes CASSFLGVEYEQYF.

The chain uses TRBV6-1 and TRBJ1-5; D not certain. This CDR3 spans 14 amino acids. Germline CDR1 reads MNHNS; CDR2 reads SASEGT. V was clipped by 3 bases and J by 0 bases, with 6 bases between them. CDR3 nucleotide sequence: TGTGCCAGCAGTGATATGCATAGCAATCAGCCCCAGCATTTT. Protein product: CASSDMHSNQPQHF.

This chain links TRBV30 with TRBJ2-5, with D perhaps matching TRBD1 or TRBD2 (5 bases each). This CDR3 region has 13 residues. Germline V lookup: CDR1 GTSNPN, CDR2 SVGIG (reference sequence). V lost 4 bases and J lost 5, with 14 bases in between. CDR3 sequence (DNA): TGTGCCTGGAAAGGGGACCCTGGGGAGACCCAGTACTTC. Residues: CAWKGDPGETQYF.

In this sample, this clone turned up once. The rearrangement joins TRBV5-8 to TRBJ1-2, with 9 bases matching TRBD1. The germline gives CDR1 SGHTS, CDR2 YDEGEE. The CDR3 extends over 15 amino acids. V was pared by 2 bases and J by 3 bases, with 5 bases of the junction left unmatched. The CDR3 region is CASSFSGTGHYGYTF. The CDR3 nucleotides read TGTGCCAGCAGCTTTTCAGGGACAGGGCACTATGGCTACACCTTC. Looking up the rest from reference TRBV5-8 and TRBJ1-2 gives the full variable domain: EAGVTQSPTHLIKTRGQQATLRCSPISGHTSVYWYQQALGLGLQFLLWYDEGEERNRGNFPPRFSGRQFPNYSSELNVNALELEDSALYLCASSFSGTGHYGYTFGSGTRLTVV.

The CDR3 coding sequence is TGTGCCAGCAGCAGAGTGGGACTAGCGGTGTTGTACTTC. The encoded protein is CASSRVGLAVLYF. This sequence joins TRBV3-1 (or the pseudogene TRBV3-2) and TRBJ2-7; 11 bases align to TRBD2. Germline trimming cut 5 bases from V and 12 bases from J; bases unmatched to any gene: 9. The CDR3 covers 13 residues. Germline-derived CDR1 and CDR2 are LGHDT and YNNKEL (reference sequence).